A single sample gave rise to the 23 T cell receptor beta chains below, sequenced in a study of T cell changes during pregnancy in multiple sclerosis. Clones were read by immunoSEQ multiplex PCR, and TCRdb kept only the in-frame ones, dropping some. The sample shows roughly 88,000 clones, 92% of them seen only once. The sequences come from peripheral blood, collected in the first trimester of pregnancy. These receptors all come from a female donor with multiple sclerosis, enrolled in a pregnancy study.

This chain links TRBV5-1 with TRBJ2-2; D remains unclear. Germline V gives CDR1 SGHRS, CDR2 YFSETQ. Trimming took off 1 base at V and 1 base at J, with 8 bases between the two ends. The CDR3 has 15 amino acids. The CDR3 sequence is CASSLRLGNTGELFF. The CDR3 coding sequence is TGCGCCAGCAGCTTGAGGCTAGGGAACACCGGGGAGCTGTTTTTT.

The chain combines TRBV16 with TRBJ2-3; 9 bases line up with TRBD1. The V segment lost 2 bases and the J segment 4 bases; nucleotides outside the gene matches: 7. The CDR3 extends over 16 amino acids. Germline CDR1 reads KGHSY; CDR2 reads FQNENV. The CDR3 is CASSQQTGGGSDTQYF. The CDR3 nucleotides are TGTGCCAGCAGCCAACAGACAGGGGGAGGTTCAGATACGCAGTATTTT.

CDR3 residues: CASSPTGAGNTIYF. The CDR3 nucleotides are TGTGCCAGCAGCCCTACAGGGGCCGGAAACACCATATATTTT. The chain is built from TRBV5-6 and TRBJ1-3, with 7 bases that match TRBD1. CDR1 and CDR2 from the germline V gene are SGHDT and YYEEEE. This CDR3 region has 14 residues. The junction had 5 bases not matched to a gene; V was cut back by 4 bases and J by 4 bases. The entire variable domain, with the rest obtained from reference TRBV5-6 and TRBJ1-3, is as follows: DAGVTQSPTHLIKTRGQQVTLRCSPKSGHDTVSWYQQALGQGPQFIFQYYEEEERQRGNFPDRFSGHQFPNYSSELNVNALLLGDSALYLCASSPTGAGNTIYFGEGSWLTVV.

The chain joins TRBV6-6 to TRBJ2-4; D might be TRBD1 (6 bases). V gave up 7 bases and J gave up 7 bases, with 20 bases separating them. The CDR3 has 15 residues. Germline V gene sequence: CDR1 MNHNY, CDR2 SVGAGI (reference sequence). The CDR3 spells CASKQGYQGWNIQYF. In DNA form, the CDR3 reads TGTGCCAGCAAGCAAGGTTATCAGGGGTGGAACATTCAGTACTTC.

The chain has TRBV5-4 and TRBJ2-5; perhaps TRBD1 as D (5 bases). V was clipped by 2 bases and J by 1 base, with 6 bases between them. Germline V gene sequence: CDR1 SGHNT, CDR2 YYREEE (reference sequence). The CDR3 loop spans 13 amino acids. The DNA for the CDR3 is TGTGCCAGCAGCTTCGACAGCCAAGAGACCCAGTACTTC. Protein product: CASSFDSQETQYF.

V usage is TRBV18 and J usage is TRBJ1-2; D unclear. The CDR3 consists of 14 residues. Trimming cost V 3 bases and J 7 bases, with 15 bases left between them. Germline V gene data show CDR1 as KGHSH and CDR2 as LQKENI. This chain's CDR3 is CASSPNGRLGGYTF. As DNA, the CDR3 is TGTGCCAGCTCACCGAACGGCAGGTTGGGTGGCTACACCTTC.

The CDR3 DNA follows: TGTGCCAGCCGTGGACAGGGTAGGCGAAACACCATATATTTT. It specifies CASRGQGRRNTIYF. V and J are TRBV28 and TRBJ1-3; 8 bases line up with TRBD1. Germline V gene sequence: CDR1 MDHEN, CDR2 SYDVKM. This CDR3 has 14 residues. J was trimmed by 5 bases and V by 8 bases; bases with no gene match: 8. Full variable domain (rest looked up from reference TRBV28 and TRBJ1-3): DVKVTQSSRYLVKRTGEKVFLECVQDMDHENMFWYRQDPGLGLRLIYFSYDVKMKEKGDIPEGYSVSREKKERFSLILESASTNQTSMYLCASRGQGRRNTIYFGEGSWLTVV.

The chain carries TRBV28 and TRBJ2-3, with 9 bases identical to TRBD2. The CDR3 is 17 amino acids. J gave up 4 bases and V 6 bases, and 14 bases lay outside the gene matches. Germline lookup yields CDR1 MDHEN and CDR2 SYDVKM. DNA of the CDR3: TGTGCCAGCAGCATTACTCCCGGGACTAGCATTGCAGATACGCAGTATTTT. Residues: CASSITPGTSIADTQYF.

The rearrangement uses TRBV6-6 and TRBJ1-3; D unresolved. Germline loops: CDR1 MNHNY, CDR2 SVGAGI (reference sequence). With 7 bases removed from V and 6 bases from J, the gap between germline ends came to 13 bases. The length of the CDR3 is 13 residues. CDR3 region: CASNSNFENTIYF. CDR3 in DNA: TGTGCCAGCAATTCGAACTTCGAAAACACCATATATTTT.

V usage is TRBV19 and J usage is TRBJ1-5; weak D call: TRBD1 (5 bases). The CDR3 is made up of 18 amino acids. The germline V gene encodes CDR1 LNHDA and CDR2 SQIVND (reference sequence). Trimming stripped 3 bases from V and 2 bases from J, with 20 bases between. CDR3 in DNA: TGTGCCAGTAGTATCCGATCCCAGGGTGGCCGGCGCAATCAGCCCCAGCATTTT. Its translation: CASSIRSQGGRRNQPQHF.

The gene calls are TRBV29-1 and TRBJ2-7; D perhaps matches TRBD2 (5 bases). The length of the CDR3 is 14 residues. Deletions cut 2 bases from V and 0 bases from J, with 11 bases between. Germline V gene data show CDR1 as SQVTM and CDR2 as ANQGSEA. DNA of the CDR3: TGCAGCGTTGAAACTCTAACTAGCTCCTACGAGCAGTACTTC. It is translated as CSVETLTSSYEQYF.

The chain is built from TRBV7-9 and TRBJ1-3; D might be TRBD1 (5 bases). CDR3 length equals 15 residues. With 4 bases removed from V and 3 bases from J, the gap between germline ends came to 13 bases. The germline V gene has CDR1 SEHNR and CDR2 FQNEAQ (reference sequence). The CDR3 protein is CASSSQGSFGNTIYF. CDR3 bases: TGTGCCAGCAGCTCGCAGGGTAGCTTTGGAAACACCATATATTTT. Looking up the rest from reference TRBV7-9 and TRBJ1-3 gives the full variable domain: DTGVSQNPRHKITKRGQNVTFRCDPISEHNRLYWYRQTLGQGPEFLTYFQNEAQLEKSRLLSDRFSAERPKGSFSTLEIQRTEQGDSAMYLCASSSQGSFGNTIYFGEGSWLTVV.

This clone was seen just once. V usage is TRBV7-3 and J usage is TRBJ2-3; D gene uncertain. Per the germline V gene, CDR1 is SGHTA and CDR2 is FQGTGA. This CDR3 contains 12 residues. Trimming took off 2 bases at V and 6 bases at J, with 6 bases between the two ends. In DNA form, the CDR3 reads TGTGCCAGCAGCTTAGACTGGGATACGCAGTATTTT. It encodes CASSLDWDTQYF. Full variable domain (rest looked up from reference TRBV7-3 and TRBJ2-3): GAGVSQTPSNKVTEKGKYVELRCDPISGHTALYWYRQSLGQGPEFLIYFQGTGAADDSGLPNDRFFAVRPEGSVSTLKIQRTERGDSAVYLCASSLDWDTQYFGPGTRLTVL.

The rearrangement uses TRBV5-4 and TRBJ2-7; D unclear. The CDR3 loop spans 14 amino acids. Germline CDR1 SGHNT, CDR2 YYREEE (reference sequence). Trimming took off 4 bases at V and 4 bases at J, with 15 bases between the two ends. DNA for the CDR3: TGTGCCAGCAGCCCGAGCTCGGGTGCTTACGAGCAGTACTTC. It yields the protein CASSPSSGAYEQYF.

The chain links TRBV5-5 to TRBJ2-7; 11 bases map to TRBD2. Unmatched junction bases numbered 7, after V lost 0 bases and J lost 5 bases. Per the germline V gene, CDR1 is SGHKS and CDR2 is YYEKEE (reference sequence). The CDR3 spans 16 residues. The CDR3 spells CASSLVAGGRVNEQYF. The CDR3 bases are TGTGCCAGCAGCTTGGTAGCGGGAGGGAGAGTGAACGAGCAGTACTTC.

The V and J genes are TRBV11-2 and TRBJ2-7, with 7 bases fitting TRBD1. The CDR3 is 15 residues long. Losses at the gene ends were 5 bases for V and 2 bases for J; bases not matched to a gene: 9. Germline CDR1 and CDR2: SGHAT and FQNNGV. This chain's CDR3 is CASSRWDSDTYEQYF. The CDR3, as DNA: TGTGCCAGCAGCCGCTGGGACAGTGACACCTACGAGCAGTACTTC.

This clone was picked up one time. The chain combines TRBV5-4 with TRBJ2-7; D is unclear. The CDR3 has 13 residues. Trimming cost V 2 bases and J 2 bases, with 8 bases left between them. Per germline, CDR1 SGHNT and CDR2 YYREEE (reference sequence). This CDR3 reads CASSLIGPYEQYF. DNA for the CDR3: TGTGCCAGCAGCTTAATTGGGCCCTACGAGCAGTACTTC.

The CDR3 protein is CASRGRRNEQFF. The CDR3 coding sequence is TGTGCCAGCAGGGGGCGCAGGAATGAGCAGTTCTTC. V gene TRBV2 combines with J gene TRBJ2-1, with D perhaps TRBD1 (5 bases). In germline, CDR1 is SNHLY, CDR2 FYNNEI. The V end was cut by 6 bases, the J end by 7 bases, with 10 bases between. The CDR3 covers 12 residues. The full variable domain, rest sourced from reference TRBV2 and TRBJ2-1, is EPEVTQTPSHQVTQMGQEVILRCVPISNHLYFYWYRQILGQKVEFLVSFYNNEISEKSEIFDDQFSVERPDGSNFTLKIRSTKLEDSAMYFCASRGRRNEQFFGPGTRLTVL.

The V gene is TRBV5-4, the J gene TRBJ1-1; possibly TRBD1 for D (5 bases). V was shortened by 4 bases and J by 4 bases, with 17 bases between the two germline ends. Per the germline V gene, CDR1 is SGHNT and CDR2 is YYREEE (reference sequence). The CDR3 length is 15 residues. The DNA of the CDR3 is TGTGCCAGCAGCGGTCAGGAAGGGGCTGGCACTGAAGCTTTCTTT. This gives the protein CASSGQEGAGTEAFF. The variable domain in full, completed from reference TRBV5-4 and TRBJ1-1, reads ETGVTQSPTHLIKTRGQQVTLRCSSQSGHNTVSWYQQALGQGPQFIFQYYREEENGRGNFPPRFSGLQFPNYSSELNVNALELDDSALYLCASSGQEGAGTEAFFGQGTRLTVV.

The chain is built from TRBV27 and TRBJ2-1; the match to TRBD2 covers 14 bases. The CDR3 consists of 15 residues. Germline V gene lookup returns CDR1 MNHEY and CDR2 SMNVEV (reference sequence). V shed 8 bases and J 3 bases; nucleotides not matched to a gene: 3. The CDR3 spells CASRTSGRIYNEQFF. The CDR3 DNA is TGTGCCAGCCGGACTAGCGGGAGGATCTACAATGAGCAGTTCTTC.

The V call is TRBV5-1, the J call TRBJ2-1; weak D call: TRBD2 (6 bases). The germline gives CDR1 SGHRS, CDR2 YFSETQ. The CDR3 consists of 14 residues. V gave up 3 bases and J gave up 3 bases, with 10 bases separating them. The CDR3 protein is CASSWGDGYNEQFF. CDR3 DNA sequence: TGCGCCAGCAGCTGGGGGGACGGCTACAATGAGCAGTTCTTC.

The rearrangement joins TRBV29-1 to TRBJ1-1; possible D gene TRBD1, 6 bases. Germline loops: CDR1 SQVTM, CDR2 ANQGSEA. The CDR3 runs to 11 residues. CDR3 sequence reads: CRNRVSTEAFF. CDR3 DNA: TGCAGGAACAGGGTTTCCACTGAAGCTTTCTTT.

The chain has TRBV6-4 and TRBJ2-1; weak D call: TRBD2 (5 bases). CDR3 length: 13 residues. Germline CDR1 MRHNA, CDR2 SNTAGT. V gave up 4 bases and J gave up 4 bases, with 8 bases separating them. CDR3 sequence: CASSGGRYNEQFF. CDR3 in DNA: TGTGCCAGCAGTGGCGGGCGGTACAATGAGCAGTTCTTC.